Listed here are 32 T cell receptor beta chains from one sample, sequenced in a study of OX40 agonist ivuxolimab in advanced cancers. The repertoire was sequenced with immunoSEQ multiplex PCR; TCRdb's copy has only in-frame clones and lacks some. The profile shows just over 60,000 clones, approximately 90% of them singletons. The sample consisted of CD4+ or CD8+ T cells sorted from blood, taken in a trial of the OX40 agonist ivuxolimab. These TCRs come from an adult with an advanced solid tumor such as melanoma, head and neck, liver or kidney cancer.

This chain joins TRBV27 and TRBJ1-1, with D possibly matching TRBD1 (5 bases). Trimming pared 8 bases from V and 0 bases from J, leaving 10 bases between. The CDR3 contains 13 residues. Germline CDR1 is MNHEY and CDR2 is SMNVEV (reference sequence). The CDR3 sequence is CASCYRLNTEAFF. The CDR3 region has the DNA TGTGCCAGCTGCTACAGGCTGAACACTGAAGCTTTCTTT.

This chain joins TRBV7-8 and TRBJ2-7; 8 bases line up with TRBD2. The CDR3 spans 14 residues. The germline gives CDR1 SGHVS, CDR2 FQNEAQ. J was trimmed by 3 bases and V by 4 bases; bases with no gene match: 5. CDR3 residues: CASSSRGGFYEQYF. The CDR3, as DNA: TGTGCCAGCAGCTCCCGGGGGGGCTTCTACGAGCAGTACTTC.

The chain couples TRBV6-6 to TRBJ2-7, with a tentative D call TRBD1 (5 bases). Germline V gives CDR1 MNHNY, CDR2 SVGAGI (reference sequence). With 6 bases removed from V and 2 bases from J, the gap between germline ends came to 14 bases. The length of the CDR3 is 14 residues. The CDR3 coding sequence is TGTGCCAGCAGACCGGACACGGCTACCTACGAGCAGTACTTC. It yields the protein CASRPDTATYEQYF.

The V gene is TRBV6-1, the J gene TRBJ1-2, with D maybe TRBD1 (6 bases). The CDR3 is 11 amino acids. Germline CDR1 is MNHNS and CDR2 is SASEGT. V gave up 7 bases and J gave up 8 bases, with 11 bases separating them. For the CDR3, the DNA is TGTGCCAGCACGTCGGGGGCCGGCTACACCTTC. Translating gives CASTSGAGYTF.

V usage is TRBV19 and J usage is TRBJ1-2, with D tentatively TRBD1 (5 bases). The CDR3 has 15 amino acids. Germline V lookup: CDR1 LNHDA, CDR2 SQIVND (reference sequence). Deletions cut 6 bases from V and 8 bases from J, with 22 bases between. For the CDR3, the DNA is TGTGCCAGTAGCCCGGTGGGGGGGTTCCTGGGCGGCTACACCTTC. Encoded protein: CASSPVGGFLGGYTF.

The CDR3 DNA is TGTGCCAGCAGCTTAGGAAGCCGGGGGGCTAATGAAAAACTGTTTTTT. Encoded protein: CASSLGSRGANEKLFF. This chain links TRBV11-3 with TRBJ1-4, with D tentatively TRBD1 (5 bases). V was shortened by 1 base and J by 3 bases, with 12 bases between the two germline ends. The CDR3 sequence is 16 residues long. Germline V gene data show CDR1 as SGHNT and CDR2 as YENEEA.

The genes are TRBV7-9 and TRBJ2-5; a weak D match, TRBD1 (6 bases). Trimming removed 4 bases at V and 4 bases at J, with 13 bases between. CDR3 size: 14 residues. Per germline, CDR1 SEHNR and CDR2 FQNEAQ (reference sequence). The CDR3 loop reads CASSSTGQLETQYF. The CDR3, as DNA: TGTGCCAGCAGCTCCACAGGGCAGTTAGAGACCCAGTACTTC.

J is TRBJ1-1 and V is TRBV4-3; the match to TRBD1 covers 7 bases. This CDR3 spans 16 amino acids. Germline values: CDR1 LGHNA, CDR2 YSLEER. V lost 4 bases to trimming and J lost 1 base; unmatched junction nucleotides: 9. The CDR3: CASSRDRVLGNTEAFF. The CDR3 nucleotides read TGCGCCAGCAGCCGAGACAGGGTTTTAGGGAACACTGAAGCTTTCTTT.

V and J are TRBV6-1 and TRBJ2-1; 7 bases line up with TRBD1. CDR1 is MNHNS, CDR2 SASEGT, per germline. Trimming took 2 bases from V and 7 from J; bases not matched to a gene: 8. There are 15 residues in the CDR3. Here the CDR3 reads CASSENPTGWNEQFF. The CDR3 DNA follows: TGTGCCAGCAGTGAAAACCCGACAGGGTGGAATGAGCAGTTCTTC.

The chain carries TRBV9 and TRBJ1-6; D is possibly TRBD1 (6 bases). The V gene lost 4 bases and the J gene lost 0 bases, with 11 bases spanning the gap. Germline V gene sequence: CDR1 SGDLS, CDR2 YYNGEE. This CDR3 spans 16 amino acids. This CDR3 is CASSSGQSSYNSPLHF. Here the CDR3 DNA reads TGTGCCAGCAGCAGTGGACAGAGCTCCTATAATTCACCCCTCCACTTT.

This clone was seen a single time. The chain is built from TRBV15 and TRBJ1-2; D unclear. V lost 1 base to trimming and J lost 3 bases, with 9 bases between them. Germline CDR1 is LNHNV and CDR2 is YYDKDF (reference sequence). The CDR3 is 14 amino acids. CDR3 loop: CATSRAASDYGYTF. Here the CDR3 DNA reads TGTGCCACCAGCAGAGCGGCCAGCGACTATGGCTACACCTTC. Variable domain in full (rest from reference TRBV15 and TRBJ1-2): DAMVIQNPRYQVTQFGKPVTLSCSQTLNHNVMYWYQQKSSQAPKLLFHYYDKDFNNEADTPDNFQSRRPNTSFCFLDIRSPGLGDTAMYLCATSRAASDYGYTFGSGTRLTVV.

The chain uses TRBV28 and TRBJ2-5; D may correspond to TRBD1 or TRBD2 (6 bases each). The V gene lost 6 bases and the J gene lost 4 bases, with 12 bases spanning the gap. The CDR3 is 13 amino acids. Per germline, CDR1 MDHEN and CDR2 SYDVKM. The CDR3 loop is CASSRGLLETQYF. The CDR3 DNA is TGTGCCAGCAGCAGGGGACTGTTAGAGACCCAGTACTTC.

This clone appeared a few times. The CDR3: CASRAGGETDTQYF. The CDR3 DNA reads TGTGCCAGTCGGGCGGGAGGCGAAACAGATACGCAGTATTTT. J is TRBJ2-3 and V is TRBV6-5; TRBD2 matches 8 bases. The CDR3 has 14 residues. V lost 9 bases, J lost 3 bases, and 8 bases stayed unmatched. Per germline, CDR1 MNHEY and CDR2 SVGAGI.

The chain combines TRBV7-2 with TRBJ2-1; D may match TRBD1 or TRBD2 (5 bases each). Germline V gene data show CDR1 as SGHTA and CDR2 as FQGNSA. The length of the CDR3 is 17 residues. V lost 5 bases and J lost 0, with 17 bases in between. As DNA, the CDR3 is TGTGCCAGCAGCCCTCAGGTTGGGGGATACTCCTACAATGAGCAGTTCTTC. Residues: CASSPQVGGYSYNEQFF.

The rearrangement links TRBV29-1 to TRBJ1-2; a weak D match, TRBD1 (5 bases). In germline, CDR1 is SQVTM, CDR2 ANQGSEA. With 3 bases removed from V and 5 bases from J, the gap between germline ends came to 16 bases. The CDR3 is 14 residues long. The CDR3 spells CSVDSPGLQYGYTF. DNA of the CDR3: TGCAGCGTTGATAGCCCGGGGCTTCAATATGGCTACACCTTC.

V gene TRBV5-1 combines with J gene TRBJ2-5, with D unresolved. The J call is in doubt because the DNA end fits TRBJ2-7 better. Germline CDR1 reads SGHRS; CDR2 reads YFSETQ. The CDR3 contains 12 residues. The CDR3 sequence is CASSLLPNEQYF. The CDR3 DNA reads TGCGCCAGCAGCCTCCTCCCCAACGAGCAGTACTTC.

This clone appeared once. This chain connects TRBV11-2 to TRBJ2-6; 7 nucleotides line up with TRBD1. Trimming at V came to 5 bases and at J to 4 bases, leaving 8 bases not matched to a gene. The CDR3 contains 16 residues. Germline V gene sequence: CDR1 SGHAT, CDR2 FQNNGV. CDR3 sequence: CASSGYTGDGANVLTF. The DNA for the CDR3 is TGTGCCAGCAGCGGATATACAGGGGACGGGGCCAACGTCCTGACTTTC.

CDR3 bases: TGCGCCAGCAGCTTGGGTGGATTTTACGAGCAGTACTTC. As protein: CASSLGGFYEQYF. The rearrangement joins TRBV5-1 to TRBJ2-7; D is unclear. The V and J ends lost 0 bases and 4 bases respectively, with 8 bases between them. The CDR3 loop spans 13 amino acids. From germline, CDR1 is SGHRS and CDR2 YFSETQ.

The chain is built from TRBV10-1 and TRBJ2-1; TRBD2 is a possible D gene (5 bases). V was cut by 4 bases and J by 4 bases, with 20 bases left in between. This CDR3 has 17 amino acids. Germline CDR1 reads WNHNN; CDR2 reads SYGVQD (reference sequence). CDR3 amino acids: CASSGETGSGLYNEQFF. The CDR3 nucleotides are TGCGCCAGCAGTGGTGAAACTGGGAGCGGCTTATACAATGAGCAGTTCTTC.

As DNA, the CDR3 is TGCGCCAGCAGCGAGCACGGCTCATATGGCTACACCTTC. This codes for CASSEHGSYGYTF. The chain joins TRBV10-1 to TRBJ1-2; D call uncertain. The CDR3 length is 13 residues. Between the trimmed V and J ends, which lost 6 bases and 5 bases, there was a span of 13 bases. The germline V gene has CDR1 WNHNN and CDR2 SYGVQD (reference sequence).

The V and J genes are TRBV19 and TRBJ2-2, with TRBD1 as a possible D gene (6 bases). With 3 bases removed from V and 6 bases from J, the gap between germline ends came to 14 bases. The CDR3 is 15 amino acids. Germline CDR1 is LNHDA and CDR2 is SQIVND (reference sequence). This chain's CDR3 is CASSIETGSAGELFF. DNA of the CDR3: TGTGCCAGTAGTATCGAAACAGGGTCCGCCGGGGAGCTGTTTTTT.

The genes are TRBV7-2 and TRBJ2-1; TRBD2 matches 11 bases. The CDR3 consists of 16 residues. V trimming: 1 base; J trimming: 7 bases; junction bases outside the gene matches: 6. Germline CDR1 reads SGHTA; CDR2 reads FQGNSA. CDR3 residues: CASSLGVAGGINEQFF. DNA for the CDR3: TGTGCCAGCAGCTTAGGTGTAGCGGGAGGGATTAATGAGCAGTTCTTC.

As DNA, the CDR3 is TGTGCCAGCAGTCTGACCCCTAGCGGGAGTCGACACAATGAGCAGTTCTTC. Protein product: CASSLTPSGSRHNEQFF. The chain employs TRBV5-6 and TRBJ2-1; 10 nucleotides match TRBD2. CDR1 is SGHDT and CDR2 is YYEEEE in the germline V gene. V gave up 5 bases and J gave up 5 bases; unmatched junction bases: 13. This CDR3 contains 17 residues.

The CDR3, as DNA: TGCGCCAGTCGTACGGGAGTCAGCGGGAGCAATGAGCAGTTCTTC. Translating gives CASRTGVSGSNEQFF. J is TRBJ2-1 and V is TRBV4-1, with 8 bases identical to TRBD2. CDR1 is MGHRA and CDR2 is YSYEKL in the germline V gene. J was trimmed by 6 bases and V by 9 bases; bases with no gene match: 13. The CDR3 runs to 15 residues.

The chain recombines TRBV7-9 with TRBJ1-1; the match to TRBD1 covers 7 bases. Germline CDR1 is SEHNR and CDR2 is FQNEAQ (reference sequence). Germline trimming cut 0 bases from V and 8 bases from J; bases unmatched to any gene: 0. The CDR3 extends over 12 amino acids. CDR3 DNA sequence: TGTGCCAGCAGCTTAGCGGACAGGGAAGCTTTCTTT. The encoded protein is CASSLADREAFF.

The genes are TRBV5-1 and TRBJ2-7; a weak D match, TRBD1 (7 bases). V lost 2 bases to trimming and J lost 5 bases, with 11 bases between them. This CDR3 region has 13 residues. Germline loops: CDR1 SGHRS, CDR2 YFSETQ. CDR3 sequence reads: CASSFSGGHEQYF. DNA for the CDR3: TGCGCCAGCAGCTTCTCAGGGGGGCACGAGCAGTACTTC.

The CDR3 nucleotides read TGCGCCAGCAGCCAAGGATTTTCTAGCGGTGATACGCAGTATTTT. Its protein product is CASSQGFSSGDTQYF. V is TRBV4-3 and J is TRBJ2-3, with 7 nucleotides matching TRBD2. Germline V gene data show CDR1 as LGHNA and CDR2 as YSLEER. The CDR3 spans 15 residues. The trim removed 1 base at V and 6 bases at J, leaving 7 bases unmatched.

V and J are TRBV19 and TRBJ2-3, with D hard to call. CDR3 length equals 15 residues. Trimming cost V 4 bases and J 4 bases, with 15 bases left between them. Per germline, CDR1 LNHDA and CDR2 SQIVND (reference sequence). The CDR3 nucleotides are TGTGCCAGTAGTACCTCTGGTTGGCCGGCAGATACGCAGTATTTT. As protein: CASSTSGWPADTQYF.

J is TRBJ2-3 and V is TRBV4-1, with 7 bases fitting TRBD1. This CDR3 has 19 residues. J was trimmed by 0 bases and V by 0 bases; bases with no gene match: 12. Germline V gives CDR1 MGHRA, CDR2 YSYEKL. The CDR3 loop reads CASSQDPVLGTVSTDTQYF. The DNA of the CDR3 is TGCGCCAGCAGCCAAGACCCCGTCCTCGGGACAGTTAGCACAGATACGCAGTATTTT.

The chain joins TRBV20-1 to TRBJ2-3, with 8 bases identical to TRBD2. The germline V gene encodes CDR1 DFQATT and CDR2 SNEGSKA (reference sequence). Losses at the gene ends were 7 bases for V and 10 bases for J; bases not matched to a gene: 7. The CDR3 has 11 amino acids. The CDR3 DNA sequence: TGCAGTGTCCGAGGACTAGCAGCGCAGTATTTT. Protein sequence: CSVRGLAAQYF.

V usage is TRBV4-2 and J usage is TRBJ2-7; unclear D gene. Looked up from germline, CDR1 is LGHNA and CDR2 is YNFKEQ. Trimming left V 0 bases short and J 3 bases short, with 6 bases between. The CDR3 is made up of 13 amino acids. CDR3 sequence reads: CASSQEKGYEQYF. Written as DNA, the CDR3 is TGTGCCAGCAGCCAAGAAAAAGGCTACGAGCAGTACTTC.

This rearrangement joins TRBV6-1 to TRBJ2-7; D is unresolved. CDR1 is MNHNS, CDR2 SASEGT, per germline. This CDR3 comprises 12 residues. V lost 7 bases, J lost 0 bases, and 7 bases lay in between. CDR3 DNA: TGTGCCAGCAACGAGTACTCCTACGAGCAGTACTTC. Its protein is CASNEYSYEQYF.